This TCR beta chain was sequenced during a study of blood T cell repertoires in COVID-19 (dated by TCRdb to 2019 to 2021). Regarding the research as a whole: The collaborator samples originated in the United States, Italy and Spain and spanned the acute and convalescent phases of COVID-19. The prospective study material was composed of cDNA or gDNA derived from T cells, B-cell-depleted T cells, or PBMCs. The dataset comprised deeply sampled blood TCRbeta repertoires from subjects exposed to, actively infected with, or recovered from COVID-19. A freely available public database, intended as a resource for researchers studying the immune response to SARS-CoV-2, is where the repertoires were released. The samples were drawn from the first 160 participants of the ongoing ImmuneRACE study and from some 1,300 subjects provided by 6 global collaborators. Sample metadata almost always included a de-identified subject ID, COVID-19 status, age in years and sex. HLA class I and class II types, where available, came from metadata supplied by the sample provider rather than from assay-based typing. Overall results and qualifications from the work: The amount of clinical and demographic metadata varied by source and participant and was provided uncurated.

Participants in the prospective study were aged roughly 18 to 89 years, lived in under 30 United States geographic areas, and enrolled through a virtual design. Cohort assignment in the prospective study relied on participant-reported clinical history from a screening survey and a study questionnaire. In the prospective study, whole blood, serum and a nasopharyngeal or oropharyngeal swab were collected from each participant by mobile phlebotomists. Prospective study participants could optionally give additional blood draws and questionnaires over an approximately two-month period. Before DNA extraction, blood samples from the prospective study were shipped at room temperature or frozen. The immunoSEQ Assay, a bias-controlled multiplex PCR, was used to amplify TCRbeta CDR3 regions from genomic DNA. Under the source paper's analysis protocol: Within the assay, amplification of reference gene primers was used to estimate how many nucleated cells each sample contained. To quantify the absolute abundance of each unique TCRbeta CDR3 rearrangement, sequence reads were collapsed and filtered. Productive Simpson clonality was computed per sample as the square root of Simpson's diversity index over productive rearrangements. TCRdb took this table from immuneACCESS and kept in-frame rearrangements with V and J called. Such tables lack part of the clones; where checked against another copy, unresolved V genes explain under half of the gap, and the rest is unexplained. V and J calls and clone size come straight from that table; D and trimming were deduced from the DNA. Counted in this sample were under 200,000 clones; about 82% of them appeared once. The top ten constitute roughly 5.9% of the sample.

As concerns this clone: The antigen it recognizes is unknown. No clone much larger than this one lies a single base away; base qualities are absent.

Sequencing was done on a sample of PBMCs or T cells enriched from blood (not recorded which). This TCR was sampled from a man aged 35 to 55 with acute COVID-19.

The DNA sequence is TGCGCCAGCAGCCTAGGGGGCGTCACTGAAGCTTTCTTT. It is translated as CASSLGGVTEAFF. The chain employs TRBV5-1 and TRBJ1-1; TRBD1 aligns with 7 central bases. From the cysteine up to the phenylalanine, the CDR3 has a length of 13 residues. The retained sequence is limited to the CDR3, 39 bases, with the frame set at the first base. According to the germline V gene, CDR1 reads SGHRS and CDR2 reads YFSETQ. Unmatched junction bases come to 4, with V trimmed by 4 bases and J by 4 bases.